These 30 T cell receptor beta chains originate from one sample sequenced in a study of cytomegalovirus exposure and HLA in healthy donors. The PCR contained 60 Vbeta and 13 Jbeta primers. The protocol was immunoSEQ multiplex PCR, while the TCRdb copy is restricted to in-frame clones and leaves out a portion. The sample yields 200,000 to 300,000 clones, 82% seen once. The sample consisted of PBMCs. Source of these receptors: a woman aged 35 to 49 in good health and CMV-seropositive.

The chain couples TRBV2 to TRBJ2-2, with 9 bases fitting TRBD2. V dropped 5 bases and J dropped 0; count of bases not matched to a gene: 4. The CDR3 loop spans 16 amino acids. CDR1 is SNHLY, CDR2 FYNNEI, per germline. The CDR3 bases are TGTGCCAGCAGTTTAGCGGGAGTTGCGAACACCGGGGAGCTGTTTTTT. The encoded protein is CASSLAGVANTGELFF.

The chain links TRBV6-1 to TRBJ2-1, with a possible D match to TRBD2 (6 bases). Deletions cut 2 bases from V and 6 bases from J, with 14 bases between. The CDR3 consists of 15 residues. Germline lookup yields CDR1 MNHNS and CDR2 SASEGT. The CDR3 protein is CASSESKSGRNEQFF. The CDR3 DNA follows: TGTGCCAGCAGTGAAAGTAAGAGCGGGCGCAATGAGCAGTTCTTC.

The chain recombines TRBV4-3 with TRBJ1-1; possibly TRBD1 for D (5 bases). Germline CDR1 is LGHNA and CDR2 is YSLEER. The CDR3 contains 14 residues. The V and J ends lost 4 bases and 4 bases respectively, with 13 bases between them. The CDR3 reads CASSPDSAATEAFF. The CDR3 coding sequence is TGCGCCAGCAGCCCTGACAGTGCCGCCACTGAAGCTTTCTTT.

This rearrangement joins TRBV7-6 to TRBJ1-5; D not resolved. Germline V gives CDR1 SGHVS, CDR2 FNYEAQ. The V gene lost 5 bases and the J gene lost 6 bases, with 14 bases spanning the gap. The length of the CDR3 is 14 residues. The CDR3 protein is CASSRGEGGQPQHF. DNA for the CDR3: TGTGCCAGCAGCCGCGGAGAGGGAGGTCAGCCCCAGCATTTT.

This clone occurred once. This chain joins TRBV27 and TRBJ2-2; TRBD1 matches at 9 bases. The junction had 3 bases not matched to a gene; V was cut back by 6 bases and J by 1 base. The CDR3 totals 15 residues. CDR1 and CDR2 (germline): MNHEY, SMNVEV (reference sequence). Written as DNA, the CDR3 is TGTGCCAGCAGCTCGGACAGGGGGAACACCGGGGAGCTGTTTTTT. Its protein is CASSSDRGNTGELFF.

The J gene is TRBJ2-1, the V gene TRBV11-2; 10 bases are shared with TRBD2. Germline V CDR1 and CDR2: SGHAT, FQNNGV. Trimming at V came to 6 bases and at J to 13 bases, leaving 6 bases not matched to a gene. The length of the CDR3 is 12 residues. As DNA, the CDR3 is TGTGCCAGCAGAGGGACTAGCGACCTCCAGTTCTTC. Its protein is CASRGTSDLQFF.

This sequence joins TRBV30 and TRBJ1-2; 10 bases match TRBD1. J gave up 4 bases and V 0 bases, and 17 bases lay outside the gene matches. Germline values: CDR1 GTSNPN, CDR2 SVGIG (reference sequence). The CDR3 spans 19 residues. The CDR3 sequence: CAWSVISSGDRGLGYGYTF. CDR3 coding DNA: TGTGCCTGGAGTGTAATCTCGTCGGGTGACAGGGGGCTAGGCTATGGCTACACCTTC.

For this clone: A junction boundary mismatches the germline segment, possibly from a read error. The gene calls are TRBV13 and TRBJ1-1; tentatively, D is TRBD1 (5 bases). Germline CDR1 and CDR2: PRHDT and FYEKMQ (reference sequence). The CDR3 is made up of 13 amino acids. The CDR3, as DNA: TGTGCCAGCAGCTTACAATTTATCAAGACAGCCTACTTT. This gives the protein CASSLQFIKTAYF.

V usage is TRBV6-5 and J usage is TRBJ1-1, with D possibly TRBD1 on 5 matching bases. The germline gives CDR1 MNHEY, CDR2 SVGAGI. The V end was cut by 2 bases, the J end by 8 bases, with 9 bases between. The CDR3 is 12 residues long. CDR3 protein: CASSYGRGEAFF. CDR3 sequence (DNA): TGTGCCAGCAGTTACGGCCGGGGGGAAGCTTTCTTT.

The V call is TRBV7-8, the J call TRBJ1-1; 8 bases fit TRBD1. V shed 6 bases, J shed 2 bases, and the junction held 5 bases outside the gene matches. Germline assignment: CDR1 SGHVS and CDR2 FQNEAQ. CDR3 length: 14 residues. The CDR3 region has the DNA TGTGCCAGCAGGACAGGGGAATTCAACACTGAAGCTTTCTTT. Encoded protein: CASRTGEFNTEAFF.

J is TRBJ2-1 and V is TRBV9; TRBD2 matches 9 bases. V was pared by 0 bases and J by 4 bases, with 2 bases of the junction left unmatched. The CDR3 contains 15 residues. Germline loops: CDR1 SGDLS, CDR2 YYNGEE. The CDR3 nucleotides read TGTGCCAGCAGCGTAGCACTAGCGGGTTACAATGAGCAGTTCTTC. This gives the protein CASSVALAGYNEQFF.

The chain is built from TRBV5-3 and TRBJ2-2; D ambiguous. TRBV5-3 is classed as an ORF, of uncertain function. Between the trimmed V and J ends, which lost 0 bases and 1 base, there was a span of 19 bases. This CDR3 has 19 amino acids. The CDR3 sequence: CARSLVSGNPTMNTGELFF. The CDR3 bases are TGTGCCAGAAGCTTGGTATCGGGTAACCCTACTATGAACACCGGGGAGCTGTTTTTT.

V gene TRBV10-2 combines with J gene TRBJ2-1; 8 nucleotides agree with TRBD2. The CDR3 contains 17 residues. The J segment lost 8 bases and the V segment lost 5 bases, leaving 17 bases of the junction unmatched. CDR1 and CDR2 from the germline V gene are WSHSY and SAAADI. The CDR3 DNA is TGCGCCAGCAGTATGGCTGGTGGGAGCGGGAGTATCCATGAGCAGTTCTTC. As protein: CASSMAGGSGSIHEQFF.

The CDR3: CASTKRAGGSETQYF. For the CDR3, the DNA is TGTGCCAGCACCAAACGGGCAGGGGGATCCGAGACCCAGTACTTC. V is TRBV14 and J is TRBJ2-5; TRBD1 aligns across 7 bases. J was trimmed by 5 bases and V by 7 bases; bases with no gene match: 13. CDR1 and CDR2 (germline): SGHDN, FVKESK. The CDR3 has 15 residues.

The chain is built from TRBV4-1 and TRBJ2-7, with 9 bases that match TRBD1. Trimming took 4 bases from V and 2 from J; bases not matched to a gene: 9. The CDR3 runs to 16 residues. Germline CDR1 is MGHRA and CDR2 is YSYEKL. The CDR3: CASSLRGTGLTYEQYF. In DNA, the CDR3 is TGCGCCAGCAGCCTGCGTGGGACAGGGCTTACCTACGAGCAGTACTTC.

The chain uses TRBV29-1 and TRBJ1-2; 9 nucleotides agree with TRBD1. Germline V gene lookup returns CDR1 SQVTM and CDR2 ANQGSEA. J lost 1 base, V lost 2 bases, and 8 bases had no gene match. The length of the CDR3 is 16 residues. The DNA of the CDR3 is TGCAGCGTTGAATTGGGACAGGGTCACGTTAACTATGGCTACACCTTC. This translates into CSVELGQGHVNYGYTF. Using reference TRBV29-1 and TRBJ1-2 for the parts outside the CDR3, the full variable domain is SAVISQKPSRDICQRGTSLTIQCQVDSQVTMMFWYRQQPGQSLTLIATANQGSEATYESGFVIDKFPISRPNLTFSTLTVSNMSPEDSSIYLCSVELGQGHVNYGYTFGSGTRLTVV.

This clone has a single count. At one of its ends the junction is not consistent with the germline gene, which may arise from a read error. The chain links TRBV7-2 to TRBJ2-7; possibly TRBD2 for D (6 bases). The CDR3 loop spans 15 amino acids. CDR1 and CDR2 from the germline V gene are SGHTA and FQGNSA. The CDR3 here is CAGSLSSGGAYEQYF. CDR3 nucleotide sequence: TGTGCCGGCAGCTTATCATCCGGGGGAGCCTACGAGCAGTACTTC.

The CDR3 DNA sequence: TGTGCCAGCAGCCAGCGGGGTCCCCAAGATACGCAGTATTTT. Its translation: CASSQRGPQDTQYF. The V gene is TRBV5-4, the J gene TRBJ2-3; 7 positions match TRBD2. The CDR3 extends over 14 amino acids. Per the germline V gene, CDR1 is SGHNT and CDR2 is YYREEE (reference sequence). The V gene end was trimmed by 4 bases and the J gene end by 5 bases; junction bases not matched to a gene: 7.

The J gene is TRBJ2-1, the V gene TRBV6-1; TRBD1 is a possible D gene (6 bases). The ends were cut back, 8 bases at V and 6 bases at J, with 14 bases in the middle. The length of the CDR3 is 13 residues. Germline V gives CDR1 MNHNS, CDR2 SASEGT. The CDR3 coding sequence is TGTGCCAGCCGGAGAATAGGGGGCAATGAGCAGTTCTTC. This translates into CASRRIGGNEQFF.

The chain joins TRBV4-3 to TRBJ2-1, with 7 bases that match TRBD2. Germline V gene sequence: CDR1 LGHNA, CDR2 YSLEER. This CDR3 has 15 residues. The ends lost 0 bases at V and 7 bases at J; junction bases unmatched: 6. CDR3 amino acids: CASSQEGLGRNEQFF. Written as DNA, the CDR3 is TGCGCCAGCAGCCAAGAAGGACTCGGGAGGAATGAGCAGTTCTTC.

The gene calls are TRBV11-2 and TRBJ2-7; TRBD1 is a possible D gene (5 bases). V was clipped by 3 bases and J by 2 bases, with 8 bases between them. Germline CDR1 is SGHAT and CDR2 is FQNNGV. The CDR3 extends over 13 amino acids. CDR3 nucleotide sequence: TGTGCCAGCAGCTTCCGCAGGGCCTACGAGCAGTACTTC. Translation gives CASSFRRAYEQYF.

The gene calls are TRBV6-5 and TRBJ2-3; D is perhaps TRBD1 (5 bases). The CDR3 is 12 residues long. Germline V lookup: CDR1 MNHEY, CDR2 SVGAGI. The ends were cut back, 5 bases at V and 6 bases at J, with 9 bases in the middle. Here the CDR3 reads CASSPTADTQYF. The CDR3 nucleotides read TGTGCCAGCAGTCCGACAGCCGATACGCAGTATTTT.

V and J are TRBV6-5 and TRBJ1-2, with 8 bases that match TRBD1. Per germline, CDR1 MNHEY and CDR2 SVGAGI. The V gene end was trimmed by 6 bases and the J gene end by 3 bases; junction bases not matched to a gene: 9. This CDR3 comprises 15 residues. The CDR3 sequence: CASRDPGTGHYGYTF. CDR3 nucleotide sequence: TGTGCCAGCAGAGACCCAGGGACAGGCCACTATGGCTACACCTTC.

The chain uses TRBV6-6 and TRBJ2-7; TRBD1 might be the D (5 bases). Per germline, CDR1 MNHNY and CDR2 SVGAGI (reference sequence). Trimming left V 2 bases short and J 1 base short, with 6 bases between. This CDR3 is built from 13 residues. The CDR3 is CASSYRGSYEQYF. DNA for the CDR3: TGTGCCAGCAGTTACAGGGGTTCCTACGAGCAGTACTTC.

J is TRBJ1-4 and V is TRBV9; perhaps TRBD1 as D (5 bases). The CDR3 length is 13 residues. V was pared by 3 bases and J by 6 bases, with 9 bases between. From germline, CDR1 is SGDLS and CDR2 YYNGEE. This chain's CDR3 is CASSAGRDEKLFF. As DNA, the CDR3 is TGTGCCAGCAGCGCAGGGAGGGATGAAAAACTGTTTTTT.

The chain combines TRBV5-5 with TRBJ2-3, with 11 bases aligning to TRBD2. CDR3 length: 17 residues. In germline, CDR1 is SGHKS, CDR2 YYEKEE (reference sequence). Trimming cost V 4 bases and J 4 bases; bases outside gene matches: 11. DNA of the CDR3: TGTGCCAGCAGCCTTTGGGCTAGCGGGGGGAACCCAGATACGCAGTATTTT. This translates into CASSLWASGGNPDTQYF.

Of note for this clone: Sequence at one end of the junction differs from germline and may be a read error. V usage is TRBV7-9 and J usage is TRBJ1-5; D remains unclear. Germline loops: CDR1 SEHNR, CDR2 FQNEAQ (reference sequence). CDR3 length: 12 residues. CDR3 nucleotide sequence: TGTTCCAGCAGCGTAGGCTCCGGGATGGAGTTTTTT. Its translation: CSSSVGSGMEFF.

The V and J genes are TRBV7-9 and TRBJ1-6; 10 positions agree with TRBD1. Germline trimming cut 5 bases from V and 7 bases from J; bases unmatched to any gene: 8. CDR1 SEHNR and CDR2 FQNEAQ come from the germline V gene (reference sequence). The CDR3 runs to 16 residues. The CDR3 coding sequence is TGTGCCAGCAGCCGGACGACAGGGGGCGAAAATTCACCCCTCCACTTT. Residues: CASSRTTGGENSPLHF.

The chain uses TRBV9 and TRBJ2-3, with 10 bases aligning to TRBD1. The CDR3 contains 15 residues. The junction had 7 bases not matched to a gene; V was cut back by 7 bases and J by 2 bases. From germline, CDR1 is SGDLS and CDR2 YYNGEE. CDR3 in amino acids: CASDGTGEYTDTQYF. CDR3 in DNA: TGTGCCAGCGACGGGACAGGGGAGTACACAGATACGCAGTATTTT. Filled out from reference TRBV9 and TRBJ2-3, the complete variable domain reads DSGVTQTPKHLITATGQRVTLRCSPRSGDLSVYWYQQSLDQGLQFLIQYYNGEERAKGNILERFSAQQFPDLHSELNLSSLELGDSALYFCASDGTGEYTDTQYFGPGTRLTVL.

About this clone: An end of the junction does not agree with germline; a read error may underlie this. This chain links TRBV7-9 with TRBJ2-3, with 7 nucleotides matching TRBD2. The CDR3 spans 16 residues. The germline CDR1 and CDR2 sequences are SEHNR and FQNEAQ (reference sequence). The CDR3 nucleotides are TGTTCCAGCAGCCCGTCGGGGGGTCAGGGCACAGATACGCAGTATTTT. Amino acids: CSSSPSGGQGTDTQYF.